This TCR beta chain comes out of a study of beta chain features in type 1 diabetes (dated by TCRdb to the late 2010s). Describing the broader study: Mean age, gender distribution, total cell number and subset yield were not different between patients and healthy donors. A total of 85 million to 110 million sorted cells were examined across all samples, and RNA yield correlated strongly with the number of cells per subset. In the study, recently diagnosed type 1 diabetes patients and matched healthy donors were compared on the TCRB repertoires of their sorted circulating CD4+ T cell subsets. Naive and central memory subsets were obtained from all 30 or so donors, but regulatory and stem cell-like memory subsets were isolated from only 8 patients and about 8 healthy donors. The study at large found these results: Naive, central memory and regulatory TCRB repertoires appeared to be more alike among patients than among healthy donors. Fewer insertions and more nucleotide deletions at VDJ recombination sites were observed in patients with type 1 diabetes, implying thymic rearrangement abnormalities. Type 1 diabetes patients showed a moderate but significant shortening of TCRB CDR3 length in all four CD4+ subsets. Only small numbers of individuals were included in the HLA sub-analyses, which left unresolved whether HLA type had any influence on TCRB rearrangement. PCR may preferentially amplify shorter templates, but because patient and control samples were amplified and corrected together, any resulting skew would affect both groups equally. Because cDNA was sequenced instead of genomic DNA, highly expressing activated cells could be over-represented, though the groups showed no difference in activation or CD3 levels.

From each donor, a single peripheral blood sample of approximately 120 mL on average was drawn into heparinised tubes. A BD FACSAria II and a panel including CD45RO, CCR7, CD25, CD127, CD95 and CD27 were used to sort naive, central memory, regulatory and stem cell-like memory CD4+ T cells. Purity was above 98% for every sorted population. PBMCs were isolated immediately by Lymphoprep density gradient centrifugation and stained directly without culture. So that batch effects would be minimized, each experiment stained and sorted samples in pairs, pairing one healthy donor with one patient. About this clone itself: This clone's antigen is unknown. No qualities accompany the bases; no much larger clone lies one base away.

The entire amount of isolated RNA was reverse transcribed using the High Capacity cDNA Reverse Transcription Kit, so the sequenced TCRB transcripts were expressed ones. Naive, central memory and regulatory T cell samples underwent deep immunoSEQ sequencing, averaging around 3.7 million total reads per sample. After sorted cells were lysed in RLT buffer, RNA was extracted with DNase-treated RNeasy Micro or Mini kits, with the choice depending on cell number. To prevent cross-contamination, each cell subset was processed individually, whereas patient and healthy donor samples were processed jointly. The immunoSEQ multiplex PCR was used to amplify TCRB sequences from cDNA, generating 87-bp fragments that spanned the CDR3 region. Sequencing of the amplicons was performed on the Illumina HiSeq platform. The paper's processing steps were these. Synthetic template baselines were used to correct PCR bias computationally, reads within Hamming distance 2 were collapsed, and singletons that could not be merged were discarded. By aligning reads against IMGT, V, D and J genes, CDR3 length, and insertions or deletions at six rearrangement sites were assigned. Within each subset, clonotype counts were normalized to sorted cell number, and only after that were true diversity and Gini coefficients computed with the tcR R package. The overlap coefficient, calculated on TCRB nucleotide sequences, was used to measure repertoire sharing. TCRdb carries this immuneACCESS record with in-frame sequences only. Its versions omit some clonotypes, under half of them owing to an unresolved V gene in the studies checked, with the rest unexplained. Clonal size and the V and J genes are those of that table, whereas D and trimming came from the DNA. This sample gives over 100,000 clones in total; 15% to 20% of them show up just once. The ten largest clones capture 2% to 2.5% of the sample.

The CDR3 holds 15 amino acids from the cysteine to the phenylalanine. Only the CDR3 portion is preserved as DNA: 45 bases, with reading frame beginning at the first base. V is shortened by 4 bases, J by 0 bases, and the region joining them spans 13 bases. For CDR1 and CDR2, the germline V gene lists SGHTA and FQGNSA. The sequence is built from TRBV7-2 and TRBJ2-7; the D gene is possibly TRBD1, with 6 bases matching. This TCR was sampled from a man in his thirties or forties with type 1 diabetes. The sequencing sample was made of central memory CD4+ T cells from blood. Here is the DNA: TGTGCCAGCAGCTATATGACAGGTCACTCCTACGAGCAGTACTTC. Its translation is CASSYMTGHSYEQYF.